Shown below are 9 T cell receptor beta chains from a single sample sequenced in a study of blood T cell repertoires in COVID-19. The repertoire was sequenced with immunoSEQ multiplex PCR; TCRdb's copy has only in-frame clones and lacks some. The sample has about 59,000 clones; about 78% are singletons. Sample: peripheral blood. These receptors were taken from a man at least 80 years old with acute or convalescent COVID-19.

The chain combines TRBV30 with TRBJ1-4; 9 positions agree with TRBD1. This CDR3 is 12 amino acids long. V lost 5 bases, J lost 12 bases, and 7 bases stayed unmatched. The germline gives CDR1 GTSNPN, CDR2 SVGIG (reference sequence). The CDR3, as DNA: TGTGCCTGGTCAGGGACAGGGAGACAACTGTTTTTT. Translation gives CAWSGTGRQLFF. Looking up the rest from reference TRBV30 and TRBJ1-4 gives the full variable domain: SQTIHQWPATLVQPVGSPLSLECTVEGTSNPNLYWYRQAAGRGLQLLFYSVGIGQISSEVPQNLSASRPQDRQFILSSKKLLLSDSGFYLCAWSGTGRQLFFGSGTQLSVL.

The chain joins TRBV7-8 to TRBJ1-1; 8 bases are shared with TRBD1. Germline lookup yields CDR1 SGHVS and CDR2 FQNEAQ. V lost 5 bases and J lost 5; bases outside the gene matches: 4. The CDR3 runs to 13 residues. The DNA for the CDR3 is TGTGCCAGCAGCGTACGGGACAGGACTGAAGCTTTCTTT. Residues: CASSVRDRTEAFF.

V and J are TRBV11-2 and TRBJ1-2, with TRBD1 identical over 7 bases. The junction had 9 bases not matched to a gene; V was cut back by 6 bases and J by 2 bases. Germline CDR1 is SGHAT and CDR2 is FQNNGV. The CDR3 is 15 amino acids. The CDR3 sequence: CASSLHRGWNYGYTF. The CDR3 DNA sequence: TGTGCCAGCAGTCTTCACAGGGGATGGAACTATGGCTACACCTTC. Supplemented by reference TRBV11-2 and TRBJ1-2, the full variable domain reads EAGVAQSPRYKIIEKRQSVAFWCNPISGHATLYWYQQILGQGPKLLIQFQNNGVVDDSQLPKDRFSAERLKGVDSTLKIQPAKLEDSAVYLCASSLHRGWNYGYTFGSGTRLTVV.

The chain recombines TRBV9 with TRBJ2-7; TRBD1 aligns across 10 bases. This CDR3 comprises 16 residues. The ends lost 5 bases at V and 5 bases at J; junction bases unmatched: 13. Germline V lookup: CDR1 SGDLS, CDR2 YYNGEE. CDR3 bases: TGTGCCAGCAGACAGAGTGTCCGGGACAGGGGTAACGAGCAGTACTTC. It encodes CASRQSVRDRGNEQYF.

The CDR3 DNA follows: TGCGCCAGCAGCTCCTCTGGGGCGAACACTGAAGCTTTCTTT. As protein: CASSSSGANTEAFF. The chain links TRBV5-1 to TRBJ1-1; a weak D match, TRBD1 (5 bases). The V gene's germline CDR1 is SGHRS and CDR2 YFSETQ. V lost 3 bases and J lost 1, with 10 bases in between. The CDR3 covers 14 residues.

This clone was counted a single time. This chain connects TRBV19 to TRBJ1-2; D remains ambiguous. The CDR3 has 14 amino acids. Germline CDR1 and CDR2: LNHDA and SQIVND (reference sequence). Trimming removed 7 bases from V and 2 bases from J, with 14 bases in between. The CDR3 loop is CASIAGNLNYGYTF. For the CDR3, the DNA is TGTGCCAGTATAGCGGGAAATCTAAACTATGGCTACACCTTC.

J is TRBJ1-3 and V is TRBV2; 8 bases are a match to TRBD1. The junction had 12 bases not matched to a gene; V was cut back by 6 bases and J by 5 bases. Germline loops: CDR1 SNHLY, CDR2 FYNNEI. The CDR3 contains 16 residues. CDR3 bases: TGTGCCAGCAGCGATAGAGGACAGGGAGTCCGAAACACCATATATTTT. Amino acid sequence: CASSDRGQGVRNTIYF.

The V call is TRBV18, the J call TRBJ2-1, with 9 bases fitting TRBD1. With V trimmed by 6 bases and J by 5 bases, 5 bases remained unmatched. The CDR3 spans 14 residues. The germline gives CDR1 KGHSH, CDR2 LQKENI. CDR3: CASSSDRGNNEQFF. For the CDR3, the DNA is TGTGCCAGCTCGTCCGACAGGGGGAACAATGAGCAGTTCTTC.

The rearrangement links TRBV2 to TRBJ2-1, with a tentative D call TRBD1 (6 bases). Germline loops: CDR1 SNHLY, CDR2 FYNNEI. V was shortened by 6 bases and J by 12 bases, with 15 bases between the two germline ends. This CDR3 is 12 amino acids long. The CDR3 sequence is CASRITGKVQFF. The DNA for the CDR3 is TGTGCCAGCAGGATCACAGGGAAGGTGCAGTTCTTC. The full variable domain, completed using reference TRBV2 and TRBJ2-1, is EPEVTQTPSHQVTQMGQEVILRCVPISNHLYFYWYRQILGQKVEFLVSFYNNEISEKSEIFDDQFSVERPDGSNFTLKIRSTKLEDSAMYFCASRITGKVQFFGPGTRLTVL.